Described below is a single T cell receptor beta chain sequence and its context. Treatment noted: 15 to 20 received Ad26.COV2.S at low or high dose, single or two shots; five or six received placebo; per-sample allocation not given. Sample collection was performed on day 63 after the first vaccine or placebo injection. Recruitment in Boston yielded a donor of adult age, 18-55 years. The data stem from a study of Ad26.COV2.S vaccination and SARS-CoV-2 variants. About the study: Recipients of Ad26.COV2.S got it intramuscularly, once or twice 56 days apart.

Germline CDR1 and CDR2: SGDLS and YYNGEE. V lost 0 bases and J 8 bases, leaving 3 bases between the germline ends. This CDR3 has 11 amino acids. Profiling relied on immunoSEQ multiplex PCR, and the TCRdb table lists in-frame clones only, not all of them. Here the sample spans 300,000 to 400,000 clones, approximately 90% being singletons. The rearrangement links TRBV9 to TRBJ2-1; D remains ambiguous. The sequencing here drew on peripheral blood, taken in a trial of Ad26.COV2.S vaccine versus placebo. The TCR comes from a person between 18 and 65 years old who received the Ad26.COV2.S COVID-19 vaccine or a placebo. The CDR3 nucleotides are TGTGCCAGCAGCGTAGCTGATGAGCAGTTCTTC. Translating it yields CASSVADEQFF.